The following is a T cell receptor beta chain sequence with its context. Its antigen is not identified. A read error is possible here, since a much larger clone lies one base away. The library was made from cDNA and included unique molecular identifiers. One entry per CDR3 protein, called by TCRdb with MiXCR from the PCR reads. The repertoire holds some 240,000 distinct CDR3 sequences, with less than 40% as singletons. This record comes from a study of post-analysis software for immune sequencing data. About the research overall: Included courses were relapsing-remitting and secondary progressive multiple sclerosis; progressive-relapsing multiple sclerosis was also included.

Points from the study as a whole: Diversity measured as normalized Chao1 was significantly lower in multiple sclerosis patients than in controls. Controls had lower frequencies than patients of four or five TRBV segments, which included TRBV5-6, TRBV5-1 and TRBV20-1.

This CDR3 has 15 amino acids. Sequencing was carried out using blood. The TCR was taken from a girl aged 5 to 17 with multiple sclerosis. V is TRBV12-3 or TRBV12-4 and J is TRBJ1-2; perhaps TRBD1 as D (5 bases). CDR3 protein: CASNLATDTHYGYTF. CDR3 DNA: TGTGCCAGCAATTTAGCGACGGACACCCACTATGGCTACACCTTC.